A single sample gave rise to the 2 T cell receptor beta chains below, sequenced in a study of metastatic and nonmetastatic thyroid tumors. TCRdb reanalyzed the PCR reads via MiXCR. The table has around 23,000 clones, around 28% seen once. The entire patient cohort was treatment-naive prior to thyroid surgery. Sequenced sample: blood. The receptors were gathered from a male donor with papillary thyroid cancer or a benign thyroid nodule (not recorded which). Some clones in this sample may be carry-over from other donors' samples.

This clone has ten or more counts. V gene TRBV30 combines with J gene TRBJ1-3; the D is unclear. Germline V CDR1 and CDR2: GTSNPN, SVGIG (reference sequence). V was cut by 2 bases and J by 6 bases, with 5 bases left in between. The CDR3 is 11 amino acids. CDR3 residues: CAWSIQNTIYF. In DNA, the CDR3 is TGTGCCTGGAGTATCCAAAACACCATATATTTT.

This clone turned up a few times. V usage is TRBV6-2 or TRBV6-3 and J usage is TRBJ2-7; 7 nucleotides match TRBD1. Losses at the gene ends were 4 bases for V and 3 bases for J; bases not matched to a gene: 9. The CDR3 spans 15 residues. Per germline, CDR1 MNHEY and CDR2 SVGEGT. Here the CDR3 DNA reads TGTGCCAGCAGTTCTCGAGAGGCAGGGGGCTACGAGCAGTACTTC. Translating gives CASSSREAGGYEQYF.